This T cell receptor (beta chain) was recovered during a study of molecular identifiers for immune sequencing clone quantification. TCRdb itself ran the PCR reads through MiXCR, one entry per CDR3 protein. The table has 85,000 to 95,000 distinct CDR3 sequences, under 20% seen once. CDR1 and CDR2 (germline): SQVTM, ANQGSEA. CDR3 size: 11 residues. The TCR was taken from a human donor in good health. Some libraries in this study had Jurkat cell RNA spiked in. This sequence joins TRBV29-1 and TRBJ2-3; D is unresolved. Sequencing was carried out using naive CD8+ T cells from blood, with Jurkat cell RNA spiked in. Subset noted: FACS-sorted CD8+CD4-CCR7+CD45RA+ naive T cells. The CDR3 region has the DNA TGCGACGTTGTTAAGTTGGAAACGCAGTATTTT. Protein sequence: CDVVKLETQYF.